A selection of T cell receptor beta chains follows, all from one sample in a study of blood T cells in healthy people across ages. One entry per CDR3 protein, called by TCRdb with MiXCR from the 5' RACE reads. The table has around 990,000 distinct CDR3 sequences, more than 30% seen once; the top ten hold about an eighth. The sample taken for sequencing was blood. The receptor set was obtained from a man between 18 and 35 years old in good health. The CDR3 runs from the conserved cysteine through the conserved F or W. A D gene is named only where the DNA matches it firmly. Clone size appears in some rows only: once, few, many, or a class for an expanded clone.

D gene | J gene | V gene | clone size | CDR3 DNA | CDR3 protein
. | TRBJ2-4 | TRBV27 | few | TGTGCCAGCAGTTTACGGGGTGGTGTAGGGGAGCAGTACTTC | CASSLRGGVGEQYF
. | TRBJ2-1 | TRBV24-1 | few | TGTGCCACCAGTGAAGGGGCGAGTCCAAACAATGAGCAGTTCTTC | CATSEGASPNNEQFF
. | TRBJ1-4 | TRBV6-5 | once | TGTGCCAGCAGTTCGGTAGGGCGGTCCAAGGAAAAACTGTTTTTT | CASSSVGRSKEKLFF
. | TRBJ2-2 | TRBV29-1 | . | TGCAGCGGGGACGGGCCGAGCGGGGAGCTGTTTTTT | CSGDGPSGELFF
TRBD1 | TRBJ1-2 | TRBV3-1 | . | TGTGCCAGCCAGGGACAGTATGGCTACACCTTC | CASQGQYGYTF
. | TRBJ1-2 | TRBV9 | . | TGTGCCAGCAGCGTAGGAGGCCGGACACTTTCAAACTATGGCTACACCTTC | CASSVGGRTLSNYGYTF
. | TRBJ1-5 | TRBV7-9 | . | TGTGCCAGCAGCTCCCAGGGGAAGGGTAATCAGCCCCAGCATTTT | CASSSQGKGNQPQHF
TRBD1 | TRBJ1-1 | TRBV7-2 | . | TGTGCCAGCAGCCCGACGGGACAGGGGATGGACACTGAAGCTTTCTTT | CASSPTGQGMDTEAFF
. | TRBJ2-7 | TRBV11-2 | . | TGTGCCAGCAGCTTAGAAGATAGTAGGACAGCCGAGCAGTACTTC | CASSLEDSRTAEQYF
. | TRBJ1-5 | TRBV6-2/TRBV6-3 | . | TGTGCCAGCAGTTACGTATATCAGCCCCAGCATTTT | CASSYVYQPQHF
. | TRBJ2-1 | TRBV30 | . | TGTGCCTGGAGTGTACAGGGAAATGAGCAGTTCTTC | CAWSVQGNEQFF
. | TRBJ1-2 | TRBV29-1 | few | TGCAGCTTTGCCCAGGGTGGAGGCTACACCTTC | CSFAQGGGYTF
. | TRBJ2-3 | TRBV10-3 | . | TGTGCCATCAGTGAGTCGGCTAGCGACCTCACAGATACGCAGTATTTT | CAISESASDLTDTQYF
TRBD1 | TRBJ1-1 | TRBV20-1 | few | TGCAGTGCTAACGAACAGGGGACTGAAGCTTTCTTT | CSANEQGTEAFF
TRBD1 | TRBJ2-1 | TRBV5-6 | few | TGTGCCAGCAGCTACCGGGACAGGGGGTCCTACAATGAGCAGTTCTTC | CASSYRDRGSYNEQFF
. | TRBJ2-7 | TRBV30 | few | TGTGCCTGGAGGAACTCGCCCTACGAGCAGTACTTC | CAWRNSPYEQYF
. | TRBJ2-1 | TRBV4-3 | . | TGCGCCAGCAGCCAAGAAACCGGGCCCCCAGACGGGGTCTCCTACAATGGGCAGTTCTTC | CASSQETGPPDGVSYNGQFF
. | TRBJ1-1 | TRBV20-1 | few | TGCAGTGCTAGACTTGGCTCCCTGGGCACTGAAGCTTTCTTT | CSARLGSLGTEAFF
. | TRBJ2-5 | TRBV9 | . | TGTGCCAGCAGCGTAGGGAGACAGGTGGAAGAGACCCAGTACTTC | CASSVGRQVEETQYF
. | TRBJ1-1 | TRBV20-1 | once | TGCGGAGGGGGGACCGGCCGTGAAGCTTTCTTT | CGGGTGREAFF
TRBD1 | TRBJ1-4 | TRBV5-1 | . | TGCGCCAGCAGCGACCCGGGACAGCACAATGAAAAACTGTTTTTT | CASSDPGQHNEKLFF
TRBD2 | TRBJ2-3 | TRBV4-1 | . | TGCGCCAGCAGCCTCCCCATTAGCGGGGGCACAGATACGCAGTATTTT | CASSLPISGGTDTQYF
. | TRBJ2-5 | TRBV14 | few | TGTGCCAGCAGCAAGGCGGGCTCCCCGTACCAAGAGACCCAGTACTTC | CASSKAGSPYQETQYF
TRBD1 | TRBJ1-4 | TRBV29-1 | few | TGCAGCGTTCGAGGGACAGGGTTGGAAAAACTGTTTTTT | CSVRGTGLEKLFF
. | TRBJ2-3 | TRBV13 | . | TGTGCCAGCAGCTTAGTTCAAAACACAGATACGCAGTATTTT | CASSLVQNTDTQYF
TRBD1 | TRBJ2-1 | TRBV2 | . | TGTGCCAGCAGCGTGGGACAGGGGGGATACAATAAGCAGTTCTTC | CASSVGQGGYNKQFF
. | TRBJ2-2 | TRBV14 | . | TGTGCCAGCAGCCAGACGCTGGACGGGGAGCTGTTTTTT | CASSQTLDGELFF
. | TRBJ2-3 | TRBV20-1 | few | TGCAGTGCTAGCCTCCGCTGGGGGCTCGGGCGAACAGATACGCAGTATTTT | CSASLRWGLGRTDTQYF
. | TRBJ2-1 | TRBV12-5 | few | TGTGCTAGTGGTCCTCAGGGAAGGGTCAATGAGCAGTTCTTC | CASGPQGRVNEQFF
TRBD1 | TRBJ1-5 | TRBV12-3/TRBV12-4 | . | TGTGCCAGTAGTTTGAGGGCAGGGGGTCAGCCCCAGCATTTT | CASSLRAGGQPQHF
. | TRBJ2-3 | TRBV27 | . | TGTGCCAGCAGTTTGAAGGGGGGCCGGCGCACAGATACGCAGTATTTT | CASSLKGGRRTDTQYF
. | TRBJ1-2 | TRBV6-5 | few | TGTGCCAGCAGTTACACTCTGGGAACGAACTATGGCTACACCTTC | CASSYTLGTNYGYTF
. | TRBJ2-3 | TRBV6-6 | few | TGTGCCAGCAGTTACCGGGCGGGCAAGACAGATACGCAGTATTTT | CASSYRAGKTDTQYF
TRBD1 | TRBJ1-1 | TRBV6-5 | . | TGTGCCAGCAGTTACTCGCCCCCTGGGACAGGGGATCCGGCTTTCTTT | CASSYSPPGTGDPAFF
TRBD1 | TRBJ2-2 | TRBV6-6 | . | TGTGCCAGCAGCCGACAGGGTTATGACACCGGGGAGCTGTTTTTT | CASSRQGYDTGELFF